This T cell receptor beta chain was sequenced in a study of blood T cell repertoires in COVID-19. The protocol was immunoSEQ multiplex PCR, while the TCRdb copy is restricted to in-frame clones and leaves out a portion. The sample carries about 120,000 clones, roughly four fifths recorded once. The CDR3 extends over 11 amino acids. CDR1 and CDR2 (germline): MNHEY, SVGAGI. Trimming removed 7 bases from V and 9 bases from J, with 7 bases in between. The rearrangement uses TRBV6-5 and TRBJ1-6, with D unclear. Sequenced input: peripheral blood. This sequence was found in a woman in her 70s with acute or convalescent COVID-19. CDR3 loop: CASKGGSPLHF. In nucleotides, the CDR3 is TGTGCCAGCAAAGGCGGTTCACCCCTCCACTTT.